Listed below are T cell receptor beta chains from one sample, sequenced in a study of cytotoxic CD8 clonotypes in ibrutinib-treated CLL. Sequencing used immunoSEQ multiplex PCR; TCRdb keeps in-frame clones, though not all of them. The table records just over 200,000 clones, roughly 65% of them present only once. The sequencing used PBMCs, collected after 12 months of ibrutinib treatment. Every receptor here comes from a human donor with chronic lymphocytic leukemia. The CDR3 runs from the conserved cysteine through the conserved F or W. The D gene is left open where the match is weak. The size field is filled for only some rows; it gives once, few, many or a size class.

d_call: TRBD1
clone_size: NA
j_call: TRBJ1-2
v_call: TRBV2
cdr3_aa: CASSGDRAYGYTF
cdr3_nt: TGTGCCAGCAGCGGGGACAGGGCGTATGGCTACACCTTC

d_call: NA
clone_size: NA
j_call: TRBJ1-5
v_call: TRBV6-1
cdr3_aa: CASRRWESNQPQHF
cdr3_nt: TGTGCCAGCAGAAGGTGGGAGAGCAATCAGCCCCAGCATTTT

d_call: NA
clone_size: NA
j_call: TRBJ2-1
v_call: TRBV30
cdr3_aa: CAWSVRGVSDEQFF
cdr3_nt: TGTGCCTGGAGTGTACGAGGGGTATCGGATGAGCAGTTCTTC

d_call: NA
clone_size: once
j_call: TRBJ1-2
v_call: TRBV28
cdr3_aa: CASSSLTPPGGYTF
cdr3_nt: TGTGCCAGCAGTTCTTTGACCCCCCCGGGGGGCTACACCTTC

d_call: NA
clone_size: NA
j_call: TRBJ1-1
v_call: TRBV5-1
cdr3_aa: CASSSSNGGHTEAFF
cdr3_nt: TGCGCCAGCAGCTCCTCGAACGGAGGTCACACTGAAGCTTTCTTT

d_call: NA
clone_size: NA
j_call: TRBJ1-4
v_call: TRBV4-3
cdr3_aa: CASSQEAGNNEKLFF
cdr3_nt: TGCGCCAGCAGCCAAGAGGCGGGTAATAATGAAAAACTGTTTTTT

d_call: NA
clone_size: NA
j_call: TRBJ2-2
v_call: TRBV10-1
cdr3_aa: CASSESEGADTGELFF
cdr3_nt: TGCGCCAGCAGTGAGTCGGAAGGGGCCGACACCGGGGAGCTGTTTTTT

d_call: TRBD1
clone_size: few
j_call: TRBJ2-7
v_call: TRBV7-3
cdr3_aa: CASSWDRVGDEQYF
cdr3_nt: TGTGCCAGCAGCTGGGACAGGGTAGGGGACGAGCAGTACTTC

d_call: TRBD1
clone_size: NA
j_call: TRBJ1-2
v_call: TRBV19
cdr3_aa: CASSTRPGTGNGYTF
cdr3_nt: TGTGCCAGTAGTACCCGTCCCGGGACAGGGAATGGCTACACCTTC

d_call: TRBD1
clone_size: NA
j_call: TRBJ1-6
v_call: TRBV4-1
cdr3_aa: CASSQGQDRASPLHF
cdr3_nt: TGCGCCAGCAGCCAAGGACAGGACAGGGCTTCACCCCTCCACTTT

d_call: NA
clone_size: NA
j_call: TRBJ2-1
v_call: TRBV7-3
cdr3_aa: CASSLGQYNEQFF
cdr3_nt: TGTGCCAGCAGCCTGGGTCAGTACAATGAGCAGTTCTTC

d_call: NA
clone_size: NA
j_call: TRBJ2-2
v_call: TRBV5-1
cdr3_aa: CASSLEGIRTGELFF
cdr3_nt: TGCGCCAGCAGCTTGGAGGGTATCCGCACCGGGGAGCTGTTTTTT

d_call: NA
clone_size: NA
j_call: TRBJ1-2
v_call: TRBV4-2
cdr3_aa: CASSQTPVGDWYGYTF
cdr3_nt: TGTGCCAGCAGCCAGACCCCCGTGGGGGATTGGTATGGCTACACCTTC

d_call: TRBD1
clone_size: NA
j_call: TRBJ1-1
v_call: TRBV10-3
cdr3_aa: CAISDRGVTEAFF
cdr3_nt: TGTGCCATCAGTGACAGGGGGGTCACTGAAGCTTTCTTT

d_call: NA
clone_size: NA
j_call: TRBJ1-3
v_call: TRBV28
cdr3_aa: CASSLGQGPGNTIYF
cdr3_nt: TGTGCCAGCAGTTTGGGCCAGGGGCCCGGAAACACCATATATTTT

d_call: TRBD2
clone_size: NA
j_call: TRBJ2-5
v_call: TRBV30
cdr3_aa: CAWSPGGSQYF
cdr3_nt: TGTGCCTGGAGTCCGGGAGGTTCCCAGTACTTC

d_call: NA
clone_size: NA
j_call: TRBJ1-1
v_call: TRBV29-1
cdr3_aa: CSGAGGGRNTEAFF
cdr3_nt: TGCAGCGGGGCCGGCGGGGGGCGAAACACTGAAGCTTTCTTT

d_call: NA
clone_size: NA
j_call: TRBJ1-1
v_call: TRBV7-9
cdr3_aa: CASSPSWGRATEAFF
cdr3_nt: TGTGCCAGCAGCCCCTCTTGGGGGCGCGCGACTGAAGCTTTCTTT

d_call: TRBD1
clone_size: NA
j_call: TRBJ1-3
v_call: TRBV28
cdr3_aa: CASGLGGPSSGNTIYF
cdr3_nt: TGTGCCAGCGGCTTAGGGGGCCCTTCCTCTGGAAACACCATATATTTT

d_call: NA
clone_size: NA
j_call: TRBJ1-1
v_call: TRBV6-5
cdr3_aa: CASSYSVRNTEAFF
cdr3_nt: TGTGCCAGCAGTTACTCGGTGAGGAACACTGAAGCTTTCTTT

d_call: NA
clone_size: NA
j_call: TRBJ2-7
v_call: TRBV29-1
cdr3_aa: CSVGSAYEQYF
cdr3_nt: TGCAGCGTTGGGTCGGCCTACGAGCAGTACTTC

d_call: TRBD1
clone_size: NA
j_call: TRBJ1-1
v_call: TRBV7-9
cdr3_aa: CASSLVQGENTEAFF
cdr3_nt: TGTGCCAGCAGCTTAGTACAGGGGGAGAACACTGAAGCTTTCTTT

d_call: NA
clone_size: NA
j_call: TRBJ2-7
v_call: TRBV21-1
cdr3_aa: CASEGETSPYESYEQYF
cdr3_nt: TGTGCCAGCGAGGGGGAGACATCCCCCTATGAATCCTACGAGCAGTACTTC

d_call: NA
clone_size: few
j_call: TRBJ1-2
v_call: TRBV7-9
cdr3_aa: CASSTVSGHLGYTF
cdr3_nt: TGTGCCAGCAGCACCGTCTCGGGGCACCTTGGCTACACCTTC

d_call: TRBD2
clone_size: NA
j_call: TRBJ2-7
v_call: TRBV5-1
cdr3_aa: CASSITSGRSEQYF
cdr3_nt: TGCGCCAGCAGCATCACTAGCGGGAGGTCCGAGCAGTACTTC

d_call: TRBD1
clone_size: NA
j_call: TRBJ1-3
v_call: TRBV9
cdr3_aa: CASSLRGTGSSGNTIYF
cdr3_nt: TGTGCCAGCAGCTTAAGGGGGACAGGTTCCTCTGGAAACACCATATATTTT

d_call: TRBD1
clone_size: NA
j_call: TRBJ2-7
v_call: TRBV5-1
cdr3_aa: CASSLEPGQGEQYF
cdr3_nt: TGCGCCAGCAGCTTGGAGCCTGGACAGGGTGAGCAGTACTTC

d_call: NA
clone_size: once
j_call: TRBJ1-2
v_call: TRBV6-4
cdr3_aa: CASSERGGDYGYTF
cdr3_nt: TGTGCCAGCAGTGAGAGGGGGGGCGACTATGGCTACACCTTC

d_call: TRBD1
clone_size: NA
j_call: TRBJ1-1
v_call: TRBV7-3
cdr3_aa: CASSRQGDVGAFF
cdr3_nt: TGTGCCAGCAGCCGACAGGGGGATGTGGGAGCTTTCTTT

d_call: NA
clone_size: NA
j_call: TRBJ1-1
v_call: TRBV30
cdr3_aa: CAWRGAGASNTEAFF
cdr3_nt: TGTGCCTGGAGGGGCGCAGGGGCCTCGAACACTGAAGCTTTCTTT

d_call: NA
clone_size: NA
j_call: TRBJ2-7
v_call: TRBV7-5
cdr3_aa: CVRSPTQFSSYEQYF
cdr3_nt: TGTGTCAGAAGCCCAACCCAGTTTAGCTCCTACGAGCAGTACTTC

d_call: NA
clone_size: NA
j_call: TRBJ2-5
v_call: TRBV5-1
cdr3_aa: CASSLGGQETQYF
cdr3_nt: TGCGCCAGCAGCTTGGGAGGTCAGGAGACCCAGTACTTC

d_call: TRBD1
clone_size: NA
j_call: TRBJ1-2
v_call: TRBV27
cdr3_aa: CASSLLGVGTGNYGYTF
cdr3_nt: TGTGCCAGCAGTTTATTAGGGGTAGGGACAGGGAACTATGGCTACACCTTC

d_call: TRBD1
clone_size: NA
j_call: TRBJ1-1
v_call: TRBV6-1
cdr3_aa: CASSPRTGGKAEAFF
cdr3_nt: TGTGCCAGCAGTCCCCGGACAGGGGGGAAGGCTGAAGCTTTCTTT

d_call: TRBD2
clone_size: NA
j_call: TRBJ2-7
v_call: TRBV27
cdr3_aa: CASSETSGGPYEQYF
cdr3_nt: TGTGCCAGCAGTGAAACTAGCGGGGGACCCTACGAGCAGTACTTC

d_call: TRBD1
clone_size: NA
j_call: TRBJ1-1
v_call: TRBV5-6
cdr3_aa: CASSLNAGGGMNTEAFF
cdr3_nt: TGTGCCAGCAGCTTAAATGCAGGGGGTGGAATGAACACTGAAGCTTTCTTT

d_call: TRBD1
clone_size: few
j_call: TRBJ1-1
v_call: TRBV18
cdr3_aa: CASSQGAHTEAFF
cdr3_nt: TGTGCCAGCTCACAGGGGGCCCACACTGAAGCTTTCTTT

d_call: TRBD2
clone_size: NA
j_call: TRBJ2-1
v_call: TRBV27
cdr3_aa: CASTPVEAGGGGEQFF
cdr3_nt: TGTGCCAGCACCCCGGTCGAAGCGGGAGGGGGTGGTGAGCAGTTCTTC

d_call: TRBD1
clone_size: NA
j_call: TRBJ1-5
v_call: TRBV7-3
cdr3_aa: CASSLHGQEDQPQHF
cdr3_nt: TGTGCCAGCAGCTTACACGGACAGGAGGATCAGCCCCAGCATTTT

d_call: NA
clone_size: NA
j_call: TRBJ2-7
v_call: TRBV19
cdr3_aa: CASSMRLGGASLSRGYEQYF
cdr3_nt: TGTGCCAGTAGTATGAGGTTGGGGGGCGCAAGTCTTTCAAGAGGCTACGAGCAGTACTTC

d_call: NA
clone_size: few
j_call: TRBJ1-5
v_call: TRBV27
cdr3_aa: CASSLVKGSNQPQHF
cdr3_nt: TGTGCCAGCAGCCTCGTGAAGGGGAGCAATCAGCCCCAGCATTTT

d_call: NA
clone_size: NA
j_call: TRBJ1-5
v_call: TRBV28
cdr3_aa: CASRVSGGQPQHF
cdr3_nt: TGTGCCAGCAGAGTCTCTGGGGGTCAGCCCCAGCATTTT

d_call: NA
clone_size: NA
j_call: TRBJ1-5
v_call: TRBV11-2
cdr3_aa: CASSLGSNQPQHF
cdr3_nt: TGTGCCAGCAGCTTAGGTAGCAATCAGCCCCAGCATTTT

d_call: TRBD1
clone_size: NA
j_call: TRBJ1-1
v_call: TRBV5-1
cdr3_aa: CASSSSQTGGTEAFF
cdr3_nt: TGCGCCAGCAGCTCCAGTCAGACAGGGGGCACTGAAGCTTTCTTT

d_call: NA
clone_size: NA
j_call: TRBJ2-1
v_call: TRBV9
cdr3_aa: CASSPRDIDEQFF
cdr3_nt: TGTGCCAGCAGCCCCCGGGACATCGATGAGCAGTTCTTC

d_call: NA
clone_size: NA
j_call: TRBJ2-7
v_call: TRBV6-6
cdr3_aa: CASSYEARGGEQYF
cdr3_nt: TGTGCCAGCAGTTACGAGGCCAGGGGTGGCGAGCAGTACTTC

d_call: NA
clone_size: once
j_call: TRBJ2-5
v_call: TRBV5-5
cdr3_aa: CASSLLQQETQYF
cdr3_nt: TGTGCCAGCAGCTTGCTACAGCAAGAGACCCAGTACTTC

d_call: TRBD1
clone_size: NA
j_call: TRBJ2-3
v_call: TRBV7-2
cdr3_aa: CASSLGDRVSDTQYF
cdr3_nt: TGTGCCAGCAGCTTAGGGGACAGGGTCTCAGATACGCAGTATTTT

d_call: TRBD2
clone_size: many
j_call: TRBJ2-7
v_call: TRBV4-3
cdr3_aa: CASSQGLADEQYF
cdr3_nt: TGCGCCAGCAGCCAAGGACTAGCGGACGAGCAGTACTTC

d_call: TRBD2
clone_size: many
j_call: TRBJ2-1
v_call: TRBV19
cdr3_aa: CASIATSAVQVEQFF
cdr3_nt: TGTGCCAGTATCGCGACTAGCGCTGTACAGGTTGAGCAGTTCTTC

d_call: NA
clone_size: few
j_call: TRBJ1-3
v_call: TRBV30
cdr3_aa: CAWSAYRPGNTIYF
cdr3_nt: TGTGCCTGGAGTGCCTATCGTCCTGGAAACACCATATATTTT

d_call: TRBD2
clone_size: NA
j_call: TRBJ2-1
v_call: TRBV19
cdr3_aa: CASSRPSGRANEQFF
cdr3_nt: TGTGCCAGTAGTAGACCTAGCGGGAGGGCTAATGAGCAGTTCTTC

d_call: TRBD1
clone_size: few
j_call: TRBJ1-1
v_call: TRBV7-7
cdr3_aa: CASSIGQGTEAFF
cdr3_nt: TGTGCTAGCAGCATTGGACAGGGCACTGAAGCTTTCTTT

d_call: NA
clone_size: NA
j_call: TRBJ2-7
v_call: TRBV19
cdr3_aa: CASSPGSYEQYF
cdr3_nt: TGTGCCAGTAGTCCGGGCTCCTACGAGCAGTACTTC

d_call: TRBD1
clone_size: NA
j_call: TRBJ2-7
v_call: TRBV6-6
cdr3_aa: CATQDRGYEQYF
cdr3_nt: TGTGCCACTCAGGACAGGGGCTACGAGCAGTACTTC

d_call: NA
clone_size: NA
j_call: TRBJ1-1
v_call: TRBV18
cdr3_aa: CASSLGQNTEAFF
cdr3_nt: TGTGCCAGCTCACTTGGACAGAACACTGAAGCTTTCTTT

d_call: NA
clone_size: NA
j_call: TRBJ1-5
v_call: TRBV19
cdr3_aa: CASSINGQGFPQHF
cdr3_nt: TGTGCCAGTAGTATAAATGGGCAGGGTTTCCCCCAGCATTTT

d_call: NA
clone_size: NA
j_call: TRBJ2-7
v_call: TRBV11-3
cdr3_aa: CASSLSGTPREQYF
cdr3_nt: TGTGCCAGCAGCCTGTCAGGGACACCTCGGGAGCAGTACTTC